This T cell receptor (beta chain) appears in the sequencing data of a study of human T cells and chemical hapten exposure. Regarding time point: patch test 2, 6 weeks after DPC sensitization. Noted treatment: therapeutic diphenylcyclopropenone sensitization with weekly scalp DPC. Using its own MiXCR run on the RACE reads, TCRdb lists one record per CDR3 protein. The data show some 80,000 distinct CDR3 sequences, roughly a tenth seen once. CDR1 is MNHEY, CDR2 SVGAGI, per germline. The ends were cut back, 8 bases at V and 8 bases at J, with 4 bases in the middle. The CDR3 loop spans 10 amino acids. This clonotype was seen only a few times.

The origin of this receptor is a woman aged 25 to 39 with alopecia areata. Some clones in this sample may be carry-over from other donors' samples. The source was whole blood, collected in connection with sensitization to the hapten diphenylcyclopropenone (DPC). The J gene is TRBJ1-6, the V gene TRBV6-5, with no clear D. The CDR3 DNA reads as TGTGCCAGCGGGGATTCACCCCTCCACTTT. Protein: CASGDSPLHF.